A single sample gave rise to the 10 T cell receptor beta chains below, sequenced in a study of Ad26.COV2.S vaccination and SARS-CoV-2 variants. Clones were sequenced by immunoSEQ multiplex PCR, and TCRdb holds only the in-frame ones, with some missing. The data show a few hundred thousand clones, with about nine tenths seen just once and 9% to 15% held by the top ten. As for treatment: about 20 received Ad26.COV2.S at low or high dose, single or two shots; roughly five received placebo; per-sample allocation not given. At day 63 after the first vaccine or placebo injection, samples were drawn. The sample here was peripheral blood, taken in a trial of Ad26.COV2.S vaccine versus placebo. These receptors were taken from a person aged 18-60 years who received the Ad26.COV2.S COVID-19 vaccine or a placebo.

This clone was seen only once. The chain employs TRBV9 and TRBJ2-7; 7 nucleotides match TRBD1. The CDR3 has 15 amino acids. The V and J ends lost 0 bases and 0 bases, in that order; junction bases with no gene match: 3. Germline CDR1 and CDR2: SGDLS and YYNGEE. The CDR3 reads CASSVGGGVSYEQYF. In DNA form, the CDR3 reads TGTGCCAGCAGCGTAGGAGGGGGCGTCTCCTACGAGCAGTACTTC.

Remarks on this clone: Other DNA sequences within the sample encode an identical CDR3. The chain is built from TRBV4-1 and TRBJ1-1; no clear D gene. CDR1 and CDR2 from the germline V gene are MGHRA and YSYEKL. V shed 4 bases and J shed 0 bases, with 6 bases lying between them. The CDR3 extends over 13 amino acids. CDR3: CASSLGLNTEAFF. For the CDR3, the DNA is TGCGCCAGCAGCCTGGGGTTGAACACTGAAGCTTTCTTT.

This chain links TRBV28 with TRBJ1-1, with a tentative D call TRBD1 (6 bases). Germline lookup yields CDR1 MDHEN and CDR2 SYDVKM. The CDR3 loop spans 18 amino acids. V was cut by 5 bases and J by 4 bases, with 26 bases left in between. CDR3 loop: CASSTRGSWGVETTEAFF. The CDR3 coding sequence is TGTGCCAGCAGTACTAGGGGGTCTTGGGGGGTTGAGACCACTGAAGCTTTCTTT.

The V call is TRBV7-9, the J call TRBJ2-7; 10 nucleotides line up with TRBD1. Germline V lookup: CDR1 SEHNR, CDR2 FQNEAQ (reference sequence). Losses at the gene ends were 4 bases for V and 2 bases for J; bases not matched to a gene: 8. The CDR3 spans 16 residues. The CDR3: CASSSRVGTGAYEQYF. The CDR3 coding sequence is TGTGCCAGCAGCTCAAGGGTAGGGACAGGGGCCTACGAGCAGTACTTC. Combining the CDR3 with reference TRBV7-9 and TRBJ2-7 gives the whole variable domain DTGVSQNPRHKITKRGQNVTFRCDPISEHNRLYWYRQTLGQGPEFLTYFQNEAQLEKSRLLSDRFSAERPKGSFSTLEIQRTEQGDSAMYLCASSSRVGTGAYEQYFGPGTRLTVT.

The chain has TRBV4-3 and TRBJ2-6; D is uncertain. Trimming pared 1 base from V and 1 base from J, leaving 5 bases between. CDR3 length: 15 amino acids. Germline V gene lookup returns CDR1 LGHNA and CDR2 YSLEER. The CDR3 reads CASSQGVSGANVLTF. CDR3 sequence (DNA): TGCGCCAGCAGCCAAGGGGTATCTGGGGCCAACGTCCTGACTTTC.

The chain couples TRBV19 to TRBJ2-2; perhaps TRBD2 as D (6 bases). V was clipped by 4 bases and J by 0 bases, with 9 bases between them. CDR1 is LNHDA, CDR2 SQIVND, per germline (reference sequence). CDR3 length: 15 amino acids. CDR3 bases: TGTGCCAGTAGTAAGGCGGGAACGAACACCGGGGAGCTGTTTTTT. Residues: CASSKAGTNTGELFF.

This rearrangement joins TRBV19 to TRBJ2-3; 10 bases line up with TRBD2. CDR1 LNHDA and CDR2 SQIVND come from the germline V gene (reference sequence). V lost 5 bases to trimming and J lost 2 bases; unmatched junction nucleotides: 4. This CDR3 comprises 15 residues. CDR3 region: CASSATSGFTDTQYF. CDR3 nucleotide sequence: TGTGCCAGTAGTGCGACTAGCGGGTTCACAGATACGCAGTATTTT.

The chain employs TRBV7-8 and TRBJ2-7; the match to TRBD1 covers 9 bases. The ends lost 1 base at V and 2 bases at J; junction bases unmatched: 0. CDR3 length: 14 amino acids. Germline V gene lookup returns CDR1 SGHVS and CDR2 FQNEAQ. CDR3 DNA: TGTGCCAGCAGCTTAGGGACAGGGGCCTACGAGCAGTACTTC. This encodes CASSLGTGAYEQYF.

The chain employs TRBV11-2 and TRBJ2-2; D uncertain. From germline, CDR1 is SGHAT and CDR2 FQNNGV. The CDR3 spans 12 residues. V was trimmed by 2 bases and J by 7 bases, leaving 5 bases between them. CDR3 sequence reads: CASSLLGGELFF. In DNA, the CDR3 is TGTGCCAGCAGCTTACTGGGCGGGGAGCTGTTTTTT.

This rearrangement joins TRBV10-1 to TRBJ2-1; 10 nucleotides match TRBD2. Per germline, CDR1 WNHNN and CDR2 SYGVQD (reference sequence). This CDR3 comprises 16 residues. After removal of 4 bases from V and 4 bases from J, the junction contained 7 bases not matched to a gene. Written as DNA, the CDR3 is TGCGCCAGCAGTGCCCATGCTAGCGGGAGTTACAATGAGCAGTTCTTC. Translated, it gives CASSAHASGSYNEQFF.